This T cell receptor (beta chain) was identified in a study of molecular identifiers for immune sequencing clone quantification. For the study at large: Across replicate runs, RNA obtained from around 20,000 or 100,000 naive CD8 cells was divided into five, with four undergoing sequencing.

This clonotype came up many times. The use of previously described methods and listed TCR primers produced the bulk TCR libraries. Each CDR3 protein is one row after TCRdb ran MiXCR on the PCR reads. This table holds about 100,000 distinct CDR3 sequences, around a third found once. Naive CD8 T cells were FACS-sorted by CD8+CD4-CCR7+CD45RA+ markers. J lost 2 bases, V lost 1 base, and 10 bases had no gene match. The germline CDR1 and CDR2 sequences are MDHEN and SYDVKM. The CDR3 consists of 17 residues. The specimen was naive CD8+ T cells from blood, with Jurkat cell RNA spiked in. The subset: FACS-sorted CD8+CD4-CCR7+CD45RA+ naive T cells. V usage is TRBV28 and J usage is TRBJ2-7; 8 bases agree with TRBD2. This clonotype was obtained from a human donor in good health. Some libraries in this study had Jurkat cell RNA spiked in. For the CDR3, the DNA is TGTGCCAGCAGTTTATTTTCAGCGGGAGTTATTGCCTACGAGCAGTACTTC. Translated: CASSLFSAGVIAYEQYF.